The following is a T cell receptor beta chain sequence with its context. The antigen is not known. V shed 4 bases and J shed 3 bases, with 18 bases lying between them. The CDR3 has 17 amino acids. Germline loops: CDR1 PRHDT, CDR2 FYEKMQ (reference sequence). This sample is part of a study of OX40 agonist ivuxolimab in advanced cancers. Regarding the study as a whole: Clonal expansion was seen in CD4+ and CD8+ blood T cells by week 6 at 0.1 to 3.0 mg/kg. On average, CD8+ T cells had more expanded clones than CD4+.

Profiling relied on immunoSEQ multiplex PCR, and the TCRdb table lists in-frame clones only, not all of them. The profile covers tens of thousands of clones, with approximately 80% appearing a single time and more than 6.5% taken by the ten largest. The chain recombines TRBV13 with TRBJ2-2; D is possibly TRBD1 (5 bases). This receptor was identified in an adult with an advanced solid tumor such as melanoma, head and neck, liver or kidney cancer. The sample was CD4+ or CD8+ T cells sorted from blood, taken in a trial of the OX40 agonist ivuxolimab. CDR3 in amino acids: CASSSTPPRADTGELFF. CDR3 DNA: TGTGCCAGCAGCTCTACTCCACCCAGGGCGGACACCGGGGAGCTGTTTTTT. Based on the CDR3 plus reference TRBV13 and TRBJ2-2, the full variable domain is AAGVIQSPRHLIKEKRETATLKCYPIPRHDTVYWYQQGPGQDPQFLISFYEKMQSDKGSIPDRFSAQQFSDYHSELNMSSLELGDSALYFCASSSTPPRADTGELFFGEGSRLTVL.